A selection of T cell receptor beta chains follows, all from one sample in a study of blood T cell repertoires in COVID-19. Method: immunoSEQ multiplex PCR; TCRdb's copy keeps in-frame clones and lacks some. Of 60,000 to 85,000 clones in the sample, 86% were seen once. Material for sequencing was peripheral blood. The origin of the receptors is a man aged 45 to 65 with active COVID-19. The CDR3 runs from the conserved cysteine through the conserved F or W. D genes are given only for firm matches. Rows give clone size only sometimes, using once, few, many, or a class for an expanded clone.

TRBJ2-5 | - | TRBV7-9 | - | TGTGCCAGCAGCTTATCCGGGGGAACTCAAGAGACCCAGTACTTC | CASSLSGGTQETQYF
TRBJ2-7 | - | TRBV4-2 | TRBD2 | TGTGCCAGCAGCGCGGGACTAGCGGACTCTTACGAGCAGTACTTC | CASSAGLADSYEQYF
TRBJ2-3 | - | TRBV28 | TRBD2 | TGTGCCAGCAGCCCACATAGCGGGAGGGCCGGAAATACGCAGTATTTT | CASSPHSGRAGNTQYF
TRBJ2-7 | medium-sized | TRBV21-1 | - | TGTGCCAGCAGCGACAATGCGAATGGGCAGACCTACGAGCAGTACTTC | CASSDNANGQTYEQYF
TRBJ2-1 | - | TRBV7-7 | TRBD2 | TGTGCTAGCAGCCTCTCTAGCGGGGGGGCTTACAATGAGCAGTTCTTC | CASSLSSGGAYNEQFF
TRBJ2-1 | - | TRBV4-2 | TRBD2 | TGTGCCAGCAGCCAAGATTCGGCTAGCGGGGGGGCCTACAATGAGCAGTTCTTC | CASSQDSASGGAYNEQFF
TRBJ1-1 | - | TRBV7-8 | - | TGTGCCAGCAGCTTAGTCGGAGGGAACACTGAAGCTTTCTTT | CASSLVGGNTEAFF
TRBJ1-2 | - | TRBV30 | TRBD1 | TGTGCCTGCATCCCCGGGACAGGGTTCGGCTACACCTTC | CACIPGTGFGYTF
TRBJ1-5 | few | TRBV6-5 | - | TGTGCCAGCAGGTCGGACAAGTCTCAGCCCCAGCATTTT | CASRSDKSQPQHF
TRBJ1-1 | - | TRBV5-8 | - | TGTGCCAGCAGCTTGTTTGGTTCGGGAGCTTTCTTT | CASSLFGSGAFF
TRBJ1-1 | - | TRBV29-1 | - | TGCAGTTTGGAGGGCAGCATCAACACTGAAGCTTTCTTT | CSLEGSINTEAFF
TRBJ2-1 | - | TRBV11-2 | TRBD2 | TGTGCCAGCAGCTTCGGTTCTAGCGGGAGCATCTACAATGAGCAGTTCTTC | CASSFGSSGSIYNEQFF
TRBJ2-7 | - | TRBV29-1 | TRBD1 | TGCAGCGCCCGACAGGGGGACTACGAGCAGTACTTC | CSARQGDYEQYF
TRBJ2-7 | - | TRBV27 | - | TGTGCCAGCAGTCCGCTCTGGGCGGGGGAGCAGTACTTC | CASSPLWAGEQYF
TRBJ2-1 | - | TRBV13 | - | TGTGCCAGCAGCGTCCGGGACACCTACAATGAGCAGTTCTTC | CASSVRDTYNEQFF
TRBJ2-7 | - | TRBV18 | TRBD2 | TGTGCCAGCTCACCATCGCTAGCGGGTTCCTACGAGCAGTACTTC | CASSPSLAGSYEQYF
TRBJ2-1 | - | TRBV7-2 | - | TGTGCCAGCAGCTTATCAGGTGGCAGGCTAAGCGGGTTCTTC | CASSLSGGRLSGFF
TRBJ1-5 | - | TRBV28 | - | TGTGCCAGCAGTGGCGGTGAGCCCCAGCATTTT | CASSGGEPQHF
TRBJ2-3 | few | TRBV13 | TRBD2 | TGTGCCAGCAGCTCTAGACTAGCGGGAAGCACAGATACGCAGTATTTT | CASSSRLAGSTDTQYF
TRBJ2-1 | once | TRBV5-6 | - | TGTGCCAGCAGCTTGGCCGGTTTAGCTGTAGATGAGCAGTTCTTC | CASSLAGLAVDEQFF
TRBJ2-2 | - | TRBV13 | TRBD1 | TGTGCCAGCAGTCCCGGGACAGGGGGTTCCGGGGAGCTGTTTTTT | CASSPGTGGSGELFF
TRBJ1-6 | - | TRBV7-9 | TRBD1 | TGTGCCAGCAGGGGGACAGGGGCTAATTCACCCCTCCACTTT | CASRGTGANSPLHF
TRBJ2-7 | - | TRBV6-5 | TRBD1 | TGTGCCAGCATTTTGACAGGGGCCTACGAGCAGTACTTC | CASILTGAYEQYF
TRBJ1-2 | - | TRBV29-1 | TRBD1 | TGCAGCGTTGAGGACAGGGGTAGGGGCTACACCTTC | CSVEDRGRGYTF
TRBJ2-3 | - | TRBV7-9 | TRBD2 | TGTGCCAGCAGCACCGGGACTAGCGGGAGCTTGGATACGCAGTATTTT | CASSTGTSGSLDTQYF
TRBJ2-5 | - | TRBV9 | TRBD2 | TGTGCCAGCAGCGTGACCGGGGGGGCCTTCTATGGAGAGACCCAGTACTTC | CASSVTGGAFYGETQYF
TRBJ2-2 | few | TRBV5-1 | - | TGCGCCAGCAGCTTGTATCCCGGCACCGGGGAGCTGTTTTTT | CASSLYPGTGELFF
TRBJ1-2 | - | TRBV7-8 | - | TGTGCCAGCAGCCTCCACCAGGGGCCTGCCTATGGCTACACCTTC | CASSLHQGPAYGYTF
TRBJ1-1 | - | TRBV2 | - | TGTGCCAGCAGTGGGTCAGGGACAACGAGGAACACTGAAGCTTTCTTT | CASSGSGTTRNTEAFF
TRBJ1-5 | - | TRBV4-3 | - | TGCGCCAGCAGCCAAGAGGCAGGCACTTATAGCAATCAGCCCCAGCATTTT | CASSQEAGTYSNQPQHF
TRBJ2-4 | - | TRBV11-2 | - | TGTGCCAGCAGACGGGCGGGGGCCCCGGGAAACATTCAGTACTTC | CASRRAGAPGNIQYF
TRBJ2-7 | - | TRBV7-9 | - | TGTGCCAGCAGCTCCCAGTTACACGAGCAGTACTTC | CASSSQLHEQYF
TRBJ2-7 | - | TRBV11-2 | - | TGTGCCAGCAGCTTAGTTCGGGGGGCCTCCTACGAGCAGTACTTC | CASSLVRGASYEQYF
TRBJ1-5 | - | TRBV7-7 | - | TGTGCCAGCAGCTTAGCGGGCCCCACAAAGTATAGCAATCAGCCCCAGCATTTT | CASSLAGPTKYSNQPQHF
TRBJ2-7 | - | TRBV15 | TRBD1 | TGTGCCACCAGCAGGTTCACAGGGGGCCTCGAGCAGTACTTC | CATSRFTGGLEQYF
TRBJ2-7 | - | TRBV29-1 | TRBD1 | TGCAGCGCCCTCCGGGACAGCTCCTACGAGCAGTACTTC | CSALRDSSYEQYF
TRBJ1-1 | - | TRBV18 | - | TGTGCCAGCTCACCACCGTCCCAGGGAAACACTGAAGCTTTCTTT | CASSPPSQGNTEAFF
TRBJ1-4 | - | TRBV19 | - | TGTGCCAGTAGTATTGGCGCGGTTTGGTTGGGTGAAAAACTGTTTTTT | CASSIGAVWLGEKLFF
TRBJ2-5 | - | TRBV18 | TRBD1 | TGTGCCAGCTCACGATCCCTGGGACAGATCCAAGAGACCCAGTACTTC | CASSRSLGQIQETQYF